The clone carrying this TCR beta chain was seen repeatedly, ten times or more. Time point here: sample taken at primary tumor resection. No cells were sorted before sequencing. The whole RNA sequenced was extracted from tumor, nontumor lung or frozen PBMC. The approximately 77 donors had untreated early-stage non-small cell lung cancer. Individually, TCR cDNA molecules were each labelled with a unique molecular identifier. TCRdb called the 5' RACE reads again in MiXCR, with one record for every CDR3 protein. This table holds 3,200 or so distinct CDR3 sequences, approximately 16% found once. This entry belongs to a study of spatial heterogeneity in lung cancer. In germline, CDR1 is KGHDR, CDR2 SFDVKD. Trimming removed 10 bases at V and 2 bases at J, with 12 bases between. This CDR3 is built from 13 residues.

The chain employs TRBV24-1 and TRBJ2-3; either TRBD1 or TRBD2 may supply D (5 bases each). This specimen consisted of PBMCs, obtained at surgery. This clonotype was obtained from a female donor with early-stage non-small cell lung cancer. The CDR3 nucleotides are TGTGCCACATGGGACGGCTACACAGATACGCAGTATTTT. Amino acids: CATWDGYTDTQYF.